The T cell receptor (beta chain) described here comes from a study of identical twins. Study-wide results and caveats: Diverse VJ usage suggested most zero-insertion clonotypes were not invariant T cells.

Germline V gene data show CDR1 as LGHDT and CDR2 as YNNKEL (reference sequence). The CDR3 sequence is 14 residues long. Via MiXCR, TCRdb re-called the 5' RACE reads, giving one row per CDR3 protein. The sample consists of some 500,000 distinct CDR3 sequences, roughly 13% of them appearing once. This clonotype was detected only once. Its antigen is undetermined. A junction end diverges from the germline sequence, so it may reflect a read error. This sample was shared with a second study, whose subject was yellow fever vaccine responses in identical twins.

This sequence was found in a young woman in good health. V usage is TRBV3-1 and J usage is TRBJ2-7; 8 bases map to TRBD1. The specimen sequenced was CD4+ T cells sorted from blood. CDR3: CASSKGQGTYEQNF. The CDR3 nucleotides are TGTGCCAGCAGCAAAGGACAGGGTACCTACGAGCAGAACTTC.